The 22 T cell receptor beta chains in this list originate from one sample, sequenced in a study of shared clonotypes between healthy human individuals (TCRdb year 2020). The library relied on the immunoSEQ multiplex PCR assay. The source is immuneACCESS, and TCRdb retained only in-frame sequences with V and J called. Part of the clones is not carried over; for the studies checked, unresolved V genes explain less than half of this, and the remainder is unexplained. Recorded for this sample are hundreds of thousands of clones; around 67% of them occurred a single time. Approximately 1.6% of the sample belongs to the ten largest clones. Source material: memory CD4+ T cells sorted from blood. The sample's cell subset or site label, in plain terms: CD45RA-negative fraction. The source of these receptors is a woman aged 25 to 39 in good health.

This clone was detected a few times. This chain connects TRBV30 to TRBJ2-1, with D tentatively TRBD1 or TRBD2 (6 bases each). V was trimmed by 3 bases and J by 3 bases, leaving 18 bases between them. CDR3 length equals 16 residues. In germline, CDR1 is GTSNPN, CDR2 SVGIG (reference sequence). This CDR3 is CAWRRGAAASYNEQFF. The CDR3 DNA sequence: TGTGCCTGGAGGAGGGGGGCTGCGGCGAGCTACAATGAGCAGTTCTTC.

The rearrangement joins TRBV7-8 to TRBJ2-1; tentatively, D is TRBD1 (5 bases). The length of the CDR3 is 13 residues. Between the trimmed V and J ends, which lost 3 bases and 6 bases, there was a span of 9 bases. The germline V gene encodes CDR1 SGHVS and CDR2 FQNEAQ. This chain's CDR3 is CASSLGQFNEQFF. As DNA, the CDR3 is TGTGCCAGCAGCTTGGGGCAATTCAATGAGCAGTTCTTC.

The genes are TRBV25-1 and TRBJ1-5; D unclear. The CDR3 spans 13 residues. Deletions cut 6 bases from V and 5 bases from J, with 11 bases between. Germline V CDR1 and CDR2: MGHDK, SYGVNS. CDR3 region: CASSQDGYQPQHF. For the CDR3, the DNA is TGTGCCAGCAGCCAGGACGGATATCAGCCCCAGCATTTT.

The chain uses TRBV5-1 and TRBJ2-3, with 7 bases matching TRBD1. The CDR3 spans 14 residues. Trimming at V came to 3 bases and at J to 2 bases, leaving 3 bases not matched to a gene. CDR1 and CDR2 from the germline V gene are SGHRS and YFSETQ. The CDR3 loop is CASSSGQHTDTQYF. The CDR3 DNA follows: TGCGCCAGCAGCTCGGGACAGCACACAGATACGCAGTATTTT.

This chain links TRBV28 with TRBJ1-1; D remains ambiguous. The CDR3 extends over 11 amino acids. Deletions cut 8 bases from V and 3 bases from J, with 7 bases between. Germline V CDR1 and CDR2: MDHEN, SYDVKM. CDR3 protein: CASGLDTEAFF. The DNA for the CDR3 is TGTGCCAGCGGGCTGGACACTGAAGCTTTCTTT.

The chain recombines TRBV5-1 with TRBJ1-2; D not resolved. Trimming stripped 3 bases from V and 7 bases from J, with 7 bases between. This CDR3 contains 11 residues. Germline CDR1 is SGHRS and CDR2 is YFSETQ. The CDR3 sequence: CASSWRVGYTF. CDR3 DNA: TGCGCCAGCAGCTGGAGGGTTGGCTACACCTTC.

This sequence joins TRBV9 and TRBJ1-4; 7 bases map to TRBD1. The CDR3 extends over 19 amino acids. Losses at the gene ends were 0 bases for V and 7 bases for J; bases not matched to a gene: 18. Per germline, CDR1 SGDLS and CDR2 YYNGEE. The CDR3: CASSVVGWGQTSIGEKLFF. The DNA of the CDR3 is TGTGCCAGCAGCGTAGTGGGGTGGGGACAGACGAGTATCGGTGAAAAACTGTTTTTT.

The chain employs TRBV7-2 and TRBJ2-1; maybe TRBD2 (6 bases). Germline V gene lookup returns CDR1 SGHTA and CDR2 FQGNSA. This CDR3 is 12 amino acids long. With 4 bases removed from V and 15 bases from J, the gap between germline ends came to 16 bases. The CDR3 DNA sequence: TGTGCCAGCAGCTCGGATAGACTAGGTAGGTTCTTC. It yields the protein CASSSDRLGRFF.

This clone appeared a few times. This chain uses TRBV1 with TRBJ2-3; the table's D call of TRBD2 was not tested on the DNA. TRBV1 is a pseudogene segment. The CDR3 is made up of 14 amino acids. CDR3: CTSSRLLCGGTQYF. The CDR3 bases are TGCACCAGCAGCCGCCTACTTTGCGGGGGTACGCAGTATTTT.

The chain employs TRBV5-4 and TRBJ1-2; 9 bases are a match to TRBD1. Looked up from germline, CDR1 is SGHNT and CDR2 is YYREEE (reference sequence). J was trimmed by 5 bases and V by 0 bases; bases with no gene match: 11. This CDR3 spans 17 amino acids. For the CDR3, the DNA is TGTGCCAGCAGCTTGGCGGGACAGGGACTCTTCTGGTATGGCTACACCTTC. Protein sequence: CASSLAGQGLFWYGYTF.

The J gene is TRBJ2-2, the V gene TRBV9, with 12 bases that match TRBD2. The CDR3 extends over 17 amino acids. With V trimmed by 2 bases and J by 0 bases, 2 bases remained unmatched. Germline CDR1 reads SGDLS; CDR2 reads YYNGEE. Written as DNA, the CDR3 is TGTGCCAGCAGCGTGGGACTAGCGGGTACGAACACCGGGGAGCTGTTTTTT. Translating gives CASSVGLAGTNTGELFF. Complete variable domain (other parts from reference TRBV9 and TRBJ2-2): DSGVTQTPKHLITATGQRVTLRCSPRSGDLSVYWYQQSLDQGLQFLIQYYNGEERAKGNILERFSAQQFPDLHSELNLSSLELGDSALYFCASSVGLAGTNTGELFFGEGSRLTVL.

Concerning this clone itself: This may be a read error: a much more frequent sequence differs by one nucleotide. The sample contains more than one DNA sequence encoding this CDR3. The CDR3 DNA reads TGTGCCAGCAGCTTAGGGACTAGCGGGACCGGGGAGCTGTTTTTT. As protein: CASSLGTSGTGELFF. The chain links TRBV11-2 to TRBJ2-2; TRBD2 agrees at 11 bases. CDR3 length: 15 amino acids. Trimming removed 1 base from V and 5 bases from J; junction bases left unmatched: 0. Per germline, CDR1 SGHAT and CDR2 FQNNGV.

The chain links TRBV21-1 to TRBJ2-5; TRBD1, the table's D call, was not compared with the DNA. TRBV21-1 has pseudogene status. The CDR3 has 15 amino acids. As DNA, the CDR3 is TGTGCCAGCAGCACCGGGACAGGGACCCAAGAGACCCAGTACTTC. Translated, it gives CASSTGTGTQETQYF.

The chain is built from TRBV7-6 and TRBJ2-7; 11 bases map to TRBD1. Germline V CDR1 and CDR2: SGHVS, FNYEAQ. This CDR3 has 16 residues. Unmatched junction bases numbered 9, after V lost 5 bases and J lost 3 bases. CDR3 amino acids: CASSPRTGGFVYEQYF. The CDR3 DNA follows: TGTGCCAGCAGCCCGAGGACAGGGGGCTTTGTCTACGAGCAGTACTTC.

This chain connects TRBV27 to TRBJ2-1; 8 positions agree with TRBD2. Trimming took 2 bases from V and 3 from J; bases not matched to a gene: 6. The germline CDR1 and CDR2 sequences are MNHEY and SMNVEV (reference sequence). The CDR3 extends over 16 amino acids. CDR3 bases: TGTGCCAGCAGTTTAATCGGGACTAGTTTCTACAATGAGCAGTTCTTC. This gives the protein CASSLIGTSFYNEQFF.

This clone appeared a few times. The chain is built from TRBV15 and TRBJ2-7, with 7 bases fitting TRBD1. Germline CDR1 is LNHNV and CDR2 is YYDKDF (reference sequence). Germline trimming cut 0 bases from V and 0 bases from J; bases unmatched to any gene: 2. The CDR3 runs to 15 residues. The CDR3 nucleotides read TGTGCCACCAGCAGAGAAGGGACAGCCTCCTACGAGCAGTACTTC. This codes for CATSREGTASYEQYF.

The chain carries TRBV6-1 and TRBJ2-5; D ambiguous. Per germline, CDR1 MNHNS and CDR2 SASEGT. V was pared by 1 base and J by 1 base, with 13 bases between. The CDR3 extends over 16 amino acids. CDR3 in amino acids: CASSEGKGIPQETQYF. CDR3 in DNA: TGTGCCAGCAGTGAAGGAAAAGGAATCCCCCAAGAGACCCAGTACTTC.

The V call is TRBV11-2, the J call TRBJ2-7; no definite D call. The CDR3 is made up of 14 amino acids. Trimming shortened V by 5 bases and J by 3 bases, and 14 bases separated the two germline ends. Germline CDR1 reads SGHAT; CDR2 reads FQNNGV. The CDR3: CASSPRPEFYEQYF. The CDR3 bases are TGTGCCAGCAGCCCGAGGCCTGAATTCTACGAGCAGTACTTC.

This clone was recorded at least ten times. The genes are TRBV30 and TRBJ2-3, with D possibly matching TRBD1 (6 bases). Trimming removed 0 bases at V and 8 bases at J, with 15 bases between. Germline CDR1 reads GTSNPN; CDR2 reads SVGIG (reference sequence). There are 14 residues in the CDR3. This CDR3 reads CAWSVSPGESTQYF. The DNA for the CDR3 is TGTGCCTGGAGTGTGAGCCCAGGGGAGTCTACGCAGTATTTT.

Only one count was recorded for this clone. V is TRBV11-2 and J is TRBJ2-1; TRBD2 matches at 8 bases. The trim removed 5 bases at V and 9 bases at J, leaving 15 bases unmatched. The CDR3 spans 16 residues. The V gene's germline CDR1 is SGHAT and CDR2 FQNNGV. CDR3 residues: CASSGSGTSMRSEQFF. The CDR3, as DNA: TGTGCCAGCAGCGGTTCCGGGACTAGTATGAGGAGTGAGCAGTTCTTC.

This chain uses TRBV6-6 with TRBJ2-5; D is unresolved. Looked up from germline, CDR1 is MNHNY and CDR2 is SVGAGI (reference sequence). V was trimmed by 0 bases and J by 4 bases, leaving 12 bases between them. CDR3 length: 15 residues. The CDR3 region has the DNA TGTGCCAGCAGTTACTCGGTGGGGTGGACAGAGACCCAGTACTTC. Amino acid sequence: CASSYSVGWTETQYF.

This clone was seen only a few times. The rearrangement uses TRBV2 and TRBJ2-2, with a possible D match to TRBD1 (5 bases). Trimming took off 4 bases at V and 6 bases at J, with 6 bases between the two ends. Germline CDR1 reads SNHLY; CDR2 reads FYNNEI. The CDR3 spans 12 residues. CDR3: CASSGTSGELFF. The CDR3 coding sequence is TGTGCCAGCAGTGGGACATCCGGGGAGCTGTTTTTT.